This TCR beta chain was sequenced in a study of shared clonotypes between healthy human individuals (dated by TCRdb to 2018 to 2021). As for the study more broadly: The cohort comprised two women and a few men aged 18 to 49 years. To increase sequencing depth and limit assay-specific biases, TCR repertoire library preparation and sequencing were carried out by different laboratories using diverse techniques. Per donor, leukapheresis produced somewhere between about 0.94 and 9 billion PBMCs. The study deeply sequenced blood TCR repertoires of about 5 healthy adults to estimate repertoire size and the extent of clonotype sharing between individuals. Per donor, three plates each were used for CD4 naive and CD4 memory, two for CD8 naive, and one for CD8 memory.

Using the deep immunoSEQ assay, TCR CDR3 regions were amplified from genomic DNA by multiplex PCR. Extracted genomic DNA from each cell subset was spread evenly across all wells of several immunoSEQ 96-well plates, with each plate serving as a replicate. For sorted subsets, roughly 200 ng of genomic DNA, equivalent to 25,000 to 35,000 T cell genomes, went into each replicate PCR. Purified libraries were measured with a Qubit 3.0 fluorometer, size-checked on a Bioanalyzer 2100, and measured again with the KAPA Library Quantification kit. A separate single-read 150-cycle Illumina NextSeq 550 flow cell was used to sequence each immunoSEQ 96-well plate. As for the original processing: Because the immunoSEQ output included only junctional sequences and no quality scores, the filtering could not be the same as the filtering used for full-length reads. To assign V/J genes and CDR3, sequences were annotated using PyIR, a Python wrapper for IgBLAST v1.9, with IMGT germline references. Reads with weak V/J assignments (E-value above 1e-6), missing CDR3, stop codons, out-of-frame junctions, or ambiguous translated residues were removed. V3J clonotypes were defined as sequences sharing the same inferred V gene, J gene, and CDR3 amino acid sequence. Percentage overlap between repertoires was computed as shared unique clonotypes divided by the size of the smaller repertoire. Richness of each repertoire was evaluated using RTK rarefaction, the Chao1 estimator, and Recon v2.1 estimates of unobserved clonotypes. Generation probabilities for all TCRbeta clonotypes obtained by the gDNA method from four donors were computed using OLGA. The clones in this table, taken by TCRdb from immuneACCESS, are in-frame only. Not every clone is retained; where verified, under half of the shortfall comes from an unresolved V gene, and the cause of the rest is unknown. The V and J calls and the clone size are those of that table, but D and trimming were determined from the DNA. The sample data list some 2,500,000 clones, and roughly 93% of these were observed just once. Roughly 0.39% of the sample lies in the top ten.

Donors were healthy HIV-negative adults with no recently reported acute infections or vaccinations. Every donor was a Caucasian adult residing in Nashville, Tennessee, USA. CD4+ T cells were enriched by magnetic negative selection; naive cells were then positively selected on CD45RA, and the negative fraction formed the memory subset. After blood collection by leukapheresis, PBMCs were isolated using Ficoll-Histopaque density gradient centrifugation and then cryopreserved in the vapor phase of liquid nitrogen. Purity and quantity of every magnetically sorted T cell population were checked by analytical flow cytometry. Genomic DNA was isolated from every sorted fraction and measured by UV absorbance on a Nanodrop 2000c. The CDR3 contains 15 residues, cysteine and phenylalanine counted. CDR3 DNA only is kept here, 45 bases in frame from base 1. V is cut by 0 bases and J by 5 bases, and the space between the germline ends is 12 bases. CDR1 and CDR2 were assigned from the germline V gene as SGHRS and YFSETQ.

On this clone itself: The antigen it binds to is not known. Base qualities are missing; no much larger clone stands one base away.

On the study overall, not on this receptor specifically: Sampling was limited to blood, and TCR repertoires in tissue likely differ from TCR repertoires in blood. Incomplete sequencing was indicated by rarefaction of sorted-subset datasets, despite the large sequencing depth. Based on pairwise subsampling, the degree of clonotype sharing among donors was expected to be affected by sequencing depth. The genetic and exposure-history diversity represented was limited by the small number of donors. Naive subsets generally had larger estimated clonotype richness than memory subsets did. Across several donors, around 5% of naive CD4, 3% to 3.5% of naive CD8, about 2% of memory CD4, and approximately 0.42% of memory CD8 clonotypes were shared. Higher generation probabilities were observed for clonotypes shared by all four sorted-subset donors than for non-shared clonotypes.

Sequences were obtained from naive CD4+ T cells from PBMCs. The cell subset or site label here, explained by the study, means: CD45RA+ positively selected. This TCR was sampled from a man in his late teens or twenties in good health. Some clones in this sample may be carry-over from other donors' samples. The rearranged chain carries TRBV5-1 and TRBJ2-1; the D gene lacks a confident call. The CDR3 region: CASSLARPGDNEQFF. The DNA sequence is TGCGCCAGCAGCTTGGCCCGACCTGGAGACAATGAGCAGTTCTTC.